The clone carrying this T cell receptor beta chain appeared many times. The sorted Tregs were CD4+CD25+CD127-/low cells. TCRdb fed the 5' RACE reads into MiXCR, producing one record per CDR3 protein. The sample has more than 9,000 distinct CDR3 sequences; 15% to 20% are singletons. This receptor was identified in a female donor with breast cancer. The sample comprised Tregs sorted from a lymph node.

CDR3 coding DNA: TGTGCCAGCACCCCCGAGCAGGGAAACTCTCAGCCCCAGCATTTT. This codes for CASTPEQGNSQPQHF. The chain links TRBV2 to TRBJ1-5; a possible D gene is TRBD1 (5 bases). The V gene's germline CDR1 is SNHLY and CDR2 FYNNEI. V lost 7 bases and J lost 6, with 19 bases in between. The CDR3 extends over 15 amino acids.